One and the same sample provided the 29 T cell receptor beta chains below, sequenced in a study of pediatric ulcerative colitis. TCRdb's copy holds only in-frame clones and misses some; the assay was immunoSEQ multiplex PCR. The repertoire consists of over 35,000 clones, with approximately 87% occurring once and the leading ten covering roughly 24%. The source material was blood. These receptors were collected from a girl aged 10 to 17 with moderate ulcerative colitis.

This clone was seen only once. The chain is built from TRBV10-3 and TRBJ1-1; D is uncertain. V was shortened by 0 bases and J by 2 bases, with 7 bases between the two germline ends. Germline lookup yields CDR1 ENHRY and CDR2 SYGVKD. The CDR3 sequence is 14 residues long. DNA of the CDR3: TGTGCCATCAGTGAGTCGATTGGCAACACTGAAGCTTTCTTT. Amino acids: CAISESIGNTEAFF.

The genes are TRBV27 and TRBJ2-1, with D perhaps matching TRBD2 (6 bases). In germline, CDR1 is MNHEY, CDR2 SMNVEV (reference sequence). The V gene lost 0 bases and the J gene lost 6 bases, with 9 bases spanning the gap. The CDR3 contains 14 residues. CDR3 coding DNA: TGTGCCAGCAGTTTATCCGGGACTGCCAATGAGCAGTTCTTC. Translating gives CASSLSGTANEQFF.

Only one count was recorded for this clone. This rearrangement joins TRBV23-1 to TRBJ2-2, with D unresolved. TRBV23-1 is known as an ORF, though its function is uncertain. V was shortened by 4 bases and J by 7 bases, with 13 bases between the two germline ends. CDR3 length equals 14 residues. The CDR3, as DNA: TGCGCCAGCAGTCCGGACCCCGGTGGCGGGGAGCTGTTTTTT. Its protein product is CASSPDPGGGELFF.

For the CDR3, the DNA is TGCAGCGTGGACCGGACAGGGACTAACTATGGCTACACCTTC. Translated, it gives CSVDRTGTNYGYTF. The chain carries TRBV29-1 and TRBJ1-2, with 8 bases matching TRBD1. Losses at the gene ends were 6 bases for V and 0 bases for J; bases not matched to a gene: 6. From germline, CDR1 is SQVTM and CDR2 ANQGSEA. This CDR3 is 14 amino acids long.

V usage is TRBV4-3 and J usage is TRBJ1-2; 12 nucleotides align to TRBD1. The CDR3 extends over 16 amino acids. Germline-derived CDR1 and CDR2 are LGHNA and YSLEER. Losses at the gene ends were 1 base for V and 4 bases for J; bases not matched to a gene: 4. CDR3 DNA: TGCGCCAGCAGCCAAGTGTGGGACAGGGGGCTCTATGGCTACACCTTC. It yields the protein CASSQVWDRGLYGYTF.

The chain is built from TRBV15 and TRBJ1-1, with D possibly being TRBD1 (5 bases). CDR3 length equals 15 residues. The V gene's germline CDR1 is LNHNV and CDR2 YYDKDF (reference sequence). Trimming removed 0 bases from V and 5 bases from J, with 13 bases in between. The CDR3 DNA sequence: TGTGCCACCAGCAGAGATCCAGGGATCGGAACTGAAGCTTTCTTT. It translates to CATSRDPGIGTEAFF.

The chain employs TRBV27 and TRBJ2-7; 8 bases map to TRBD1. The CDR3 is made up of 15 amino acids. CDR1 is MNHEY and CDR2 is SMNVEV in the germline V gene (reference sequence). After removal of 6 bases from V and 2 bases from J, the junction contained 9 bases not matched to a gene. CDR3 bases: TGTGCCAGCAGCCCCCGGGACAGGCTGCCCTACGAGCAGTACTTC. Protein sequence: CASSPRDRLPYEQYF.

This chain links TRBV6-5 with TRBJ1-1; D gene unclear. Germline V gene data show CDR1 as MNHEY and CDR2 as SVGAGI. V dropped 7 bases and J dropped 1 base, with 10 bases sitting between them. This CDR3 is built from 13 residues. CDR3 sequence: CASTPDGNTEAFF. DNA for the CDR3: TGTGCCAGCACCCCGGACGGGAACACTGAAGCTTTCTTT.

This clone appeared a few times. This chain connects TRBV10-3 to TRBJ1-1; D ambiguous. Germline CDR1 and CDR2: ENHRY and SYGVKD. V lost 7 bases, J lost 0 bases, and 9 bases lay in between. The CDR3 consists of 13 residues. The CDR3 DNA is TGTGCCATCACCCTTGGACTGAACACTGAAGCTTTCTTT. As protein: CAITLGLNTEAFF.

The chain has TRBV7-2 and TRBJ1-2; no reliable D call. Germline V gene lookup returns CDR1 SGHTA and CDR2 FQGNSA. This CDR3 has 13 amino acids. Trimming shortened V by 1 base and J by 8 bases, and 11 bases separated the two germline ends. The chain's CDR3 is CASSLEQSWGYTF. The CDR3, as DNA: TGTGCCAGCAGCTTAGAACAATCTTGGGGCTACACCTTC.

The J gene is TRBJ1-1, the V gene TRBV29-1; D unclear. The germline V gene encodes CDR1 SQVTM and CDR2 ANQGSEA. The V gene lost 8 bases and the J gene lost 11 bases, with 18 bases spanning the gap. The CDR3 is 11 amino acids. The CDR3 DNA is TGCAGCCTTTCGGACGGCGGTGTGGCTTTCTTT. Amino acid sequence: CSLSDGGVAFF.

V and J are TRBV27 and TRBJ2-1; TRBD2 agrees at 7 bases. J was trimmed by 9 bases and V by 6 bases; bases with no gene match: 17. Per the germline V gene, CDR1 is MNHEY and CDR2 is SMNVEV (reference sequence). This CDR3 is built from 16 residues. This CDR3 reads CASSRLAETRWFEQFF. The CDR3 DNA reads as TGTGCCAGCAGCAGACTAGCAGAGACACGATGGTTTGAGCAGTTCTTC.

The gene calls are TRBV30 and TRBJ1-2, with D uncertain. Germline V gives CDR1 GTSNPN, CDR2 SVGIG (reference sequence). Trimming took off 4 bases at V and 4 bases at J, with 10 bases between the two ends. The CDR3 sequence is 12 residues long. This CDR3 is CAWKGYSYGYTF. The DNA for the CDR3 is TGTGCCTGGAAAGGGTATAGCTATGGCTACACCTTC.

This chain links TRBV4-1 with TRBJ2-7, with 9 nucleotides matching TRBD1. Germline CDR1 MGHRA, CDR2 YSYEKL. V lost 1 base and J lost 0; bases outside the gene matches: 10. This CDR3 spans 18 amino acids. CDR3 loop: CASSQVPDRGLSSYEQYF. The CDR3 nucleotides are TGCGCCAGCAGCCAAGTTCCGGACAGGGGCTTAAGCTCCTACGAGCAGTACTTC.

The CDR3 spells CASRRLTGGFNTEAFF. In nucleotides, the CDR3 is TGTGCCAGCAGACGTCTGACAGGGGGGTTTAACACTGAAGCTTTCTTT. V is TRBV28 and J is TRBJ1-1; 9 nucleotides line up with TRBD1. Germline CDR1 and CDR2: MDHEN and SYDVKM. The CDR3 sequence is 16 residues long. With V trimmed by 6 bases and J by 2 bases, 10 bases remained unmatched.

V gene TRBV4-1 combines with J gene TRBJ2-1; D is possibly TRBD1 (5 bases). The germline CDR1 and CDR2 sequences are MGHRA and YSYEKL. V was clipped by 3 bases and J by 0 bases, with 12 bases between them. This CDR3 region has 16 residues. This CDR3 is CASSHPDRISYNEQFF. The CDR3 DNA reads TGCGCCAGCAGCCATCCCGACAGAATCTCCTACAATGAGCAGTTCTTC.

The chain employs TRBV6-1 and TRBJ1-2; D is undetermined. CDR1 MNHNS and CDR2 SASEGT come from the germline V gene. The CDR3 has 13 residues. V lost 2 bases to trimming and J lost 8 bases, with 12 bases between them. CDR3 sequence: CASSEKRLGGYTF. As DNA, the CDR3 is TGTGCCAGCAGTGAAAAACGGCTCGGCGGCTACACCTTC.

The chain combines TRBV11-2 with TRBJ2-3; no clear D. Trimming shortened V by 3 bases and J by 1 base, and 11 bases separated the two germline ends. Germline V lookup: CDR1 SGHAT, CDR2 FQNNGV. The CDR3 runs to 15 residues. The CDR3 bases are TGTGCCAGCAGCTTGCCCACTACAGGCACAGATACGCAGTATTTT. It specifies CASSLPTTGTDTQYF. The full variable domain, in which reference TRBV11-2 and TRBJ2-3 provide the parts outside the CDR3, is EAGVAQSPRYKIIEKRQSVAFWCNPISGHATLYWYQQILGQGPKLLIQFQNNGVVDDSQLPKDRFSAERLKGVDSTLKIQPAKLEDSAVYLCASSLPTTGTDTQYFGPGTRLTVL.

The table lists this clone with a count of one. V usage is TRBV2 and J usage is TRBJ1-1; TRBD1 aligns across 7 bases. The CDR3 has 18 residues. V was clipped by 7 bases and J by 0 bases; unmatched bases: 17. CDR1 and CDR2 from the germline V gene are SNHLY and FYNNEI. The CDR3 is CASTETGTANLMNTEAFF. CDR3 DNA sequence: TGTGCCAGCACCGAGACCGGGACAGCGAATCTCATGAACACTGAAGCTTTCTTT.

The rearrangement uses TRBV28 and TRBJ1-1; tentatively, D is TRBD1 (6 bases). V was shortened by 6 bases and J by 3 bases, with 17 bases between the two germline ends. The length of the CDR3 is 15 residues. Germline V lookup: CDR1 MDHEN, CDR2 SYDVKM. The CDR3 reads CASSREQGWDTEAFF. The DNA for the CDR3 is TGTGCCAGCAGCCGAGAACAGGGTTGGGACACTGAAGCTTTCTTT.

This clone has just a few counts. The genes are TRBV4-2 and TRBJ1-5; D not certain. Looked up from germline, CDR1 is LGHNA and CDR2 is YNFKEQ. The V gene lost 0 bases and the J gene lost 9 bases, with 18 bases spanning the gap. CDR3 size: 16 residues. This chain's CDR3 is CASSQDGTDQIGPQHF. DNA for the CDR3: TGTGCCAGCAGCCAAGATGGCACCGACCAAATAGGGCCCCAGCATTTT.

This rearrangement joins TRBV5-5 to TRBJ1-1, with D possibly matching TRBD1 (5 bases). The ends were cut back, 4 bases at V and 8 bases at J, with 15 bases in the middle. Germline values: CDR1 SGHKS, CDR2 YYEKEE (reference sequence). This CDR3 spans 13 amino acids. CDR3 region: CASSPYRKGEAFF. CDR3 bases: TGTGCCAGCAGCCCATACAGGAAAGGAGAAGCTTTCTTT.

Concerning this clone itself: A far larger clone is off by one base, so a read error is likely. Other DNA variants within this sample encode the same CDR3. V gene TRBV7-9 combines with J gene TRBJ2-7; 10 bases line up with TRBD1. Looked up from germline, CDR1 is SEHNR and CDR2 is FQNEAQ (reference sequence). Trimming at V came to 3 bases and at J to 2 bases, leaving 4 bases not matched to a gene. This CDR3 contains 15 residues. The CDR3 reads CASSFGTGDTYEQYF. In DNA form, the CDR3 reads TGTGCCAGCAGCTTCGGGACAGGGGACACCTACGAGCAGTACTTC.

A single count supports this clone. This chain links TRBV2 with TRBJ2-5; weak D call: TRBD1 (5 bases). The ends were cut back, 8 bases at V and 1 base at J, with 11 bases in the middle. The germline V gene encodes CDR1 SNHLY and CDR2 FYNNEI. The CDR3 length is 13 residues. The CDR3 nucleotides are TGTGCCAGCCGTCTCAGGGTCCAAGAGACCCAGTACTTC. Its translation: CASRLRVQETQYF.

V is TRBV5-1 and J is TRBJ1-6; TRBD1 agrees at 8 bases. The length of the CDR3 is 15 residues. The V and J ends lost 4 bases and 9 bases, in that order; junction bases with no gene match: 9. Germline assignment: CDR1 SGHRS and CDR2 YFSETQ. CDR3 sequence reads: CASSPQGAGGSPLHF. The CDR3 nucleotides read TGCGCCAGCAGCCCTCAGGGGGCCGGGGGTTCACCCCTCCACTTT. The whole variable domain, filled in from reference TRBV5-1 and TRBJ1-6, reads KAGVTQTPRYLIKTRGQQVTLSCSPISGHRSVSWYQQTPGQGLQFLFEYFSETQRNKGNFPGRFSGRQFSNSRSEMNVSTLELGDSALYLCASSPQGAGGSPLHFGNGTRLTVT.

V and J are TRBV19 and TRBJ2-1, with D possibly being TRBD1 (5 bases). Trimming left V 4 bases short and J 8 bases short, with 9 bases between. CDR1 and CDR2 from the germline V gene are LNHDA and SQIVND (reference sequence). CDR3 length equals 12 residues. The CDR3 is CASSNPTDEQFF. In DNA, the CDR3 is TGTGCCAGTAGTAATCCGACAGATGAGCAGTTCTTC.

The chain carries TRBV5-1 and TRBJ1-1, with D unresolved. Germline V gene sequence: CDR1 SGHRS, CDR2 YFSETQ. V gave up 0 bases and J gave up 1 base, with 7 bases separating them. CDR3 length: 14 amino acids. DNA of the CDR3: TGCGCCAGCAGCTTGGAACACCGGAACACTGAAGCTTTCTTT. Its translation: CASSLEHRNTEAFF.

This clone was counted between two and nine times. The chain is built from TRBV5-1 and TRBJ1-2; D is uncertain. The CDR3 length is 16 residues. Looked up from germline, CDR1 is SGHRS and CDR2 is YFSETQ. V was trimmed by 0 bases and J by 0 bases, leaving 12 bases between them. The DNA of the CDR3 is TGCGCCAGCAGCTTGGCGGCCTGGGCAGCTAACTATGGCTACACCTTC. This translates into CASSLAAWAANYGYTF.

V usage is TRBV7-9 and J usage is TRBJ2-7; D gene unclear. This CDR3 is 13 amino acids long. Germline CDR1 reads SEHNR; CDR2 reads FQNEAQ (reference sequence). Trimming cost V 5 bases and J 2 bases, with 10 bases left between them. Here the CDR3 reads CASSQAGAYEQYF. DNA of the CDR3: TGTGCCAGCAGCCAAGCTGGGGCCTACGAGCAGTACTTC.